The present T cell receptor (beta chain) was sequenced within a study of T cells in Graves' hyperthyroidism and ophthalmopathy. Study conclusions and caveats: Ophthalmopathy and stable hyperthyroidism were told apart by a 13 V-J model.

Turning to this clonotype: Its antigen is currently unknown.

Germline V gives CDR1 SGHTA, CDR2 FQGNSA. This CDR3 has 15 residues. The V and J ends lost 1 base and 2 bases respectively, with 11 bases between them. The investigators amplified TCR beta CDR3 regions from RNA transcripts. Researchers ran a first-round RT-PCR on the TCR CDR3 using the HTBI primer set. Via MiXCR, TCRdb re-called the multiplex PCR reads, giving one row per CDR3 protein. The sample holds around 350,000 distinct CDR3 sequences, 15% to 20% seen once. The chain links TRBV7-2 to TRBJ2-5; D gene unclear. Sample: blood. The source is a woman under 30 with Graves' hyperthyroidism. CDR3 protein: CASSLVVGIQETQYF. The CDR3 DNA reads as TGTGCCAGCAGCTTAGTAGTCGGAATTCAAGAGACCCAGTACTTC.